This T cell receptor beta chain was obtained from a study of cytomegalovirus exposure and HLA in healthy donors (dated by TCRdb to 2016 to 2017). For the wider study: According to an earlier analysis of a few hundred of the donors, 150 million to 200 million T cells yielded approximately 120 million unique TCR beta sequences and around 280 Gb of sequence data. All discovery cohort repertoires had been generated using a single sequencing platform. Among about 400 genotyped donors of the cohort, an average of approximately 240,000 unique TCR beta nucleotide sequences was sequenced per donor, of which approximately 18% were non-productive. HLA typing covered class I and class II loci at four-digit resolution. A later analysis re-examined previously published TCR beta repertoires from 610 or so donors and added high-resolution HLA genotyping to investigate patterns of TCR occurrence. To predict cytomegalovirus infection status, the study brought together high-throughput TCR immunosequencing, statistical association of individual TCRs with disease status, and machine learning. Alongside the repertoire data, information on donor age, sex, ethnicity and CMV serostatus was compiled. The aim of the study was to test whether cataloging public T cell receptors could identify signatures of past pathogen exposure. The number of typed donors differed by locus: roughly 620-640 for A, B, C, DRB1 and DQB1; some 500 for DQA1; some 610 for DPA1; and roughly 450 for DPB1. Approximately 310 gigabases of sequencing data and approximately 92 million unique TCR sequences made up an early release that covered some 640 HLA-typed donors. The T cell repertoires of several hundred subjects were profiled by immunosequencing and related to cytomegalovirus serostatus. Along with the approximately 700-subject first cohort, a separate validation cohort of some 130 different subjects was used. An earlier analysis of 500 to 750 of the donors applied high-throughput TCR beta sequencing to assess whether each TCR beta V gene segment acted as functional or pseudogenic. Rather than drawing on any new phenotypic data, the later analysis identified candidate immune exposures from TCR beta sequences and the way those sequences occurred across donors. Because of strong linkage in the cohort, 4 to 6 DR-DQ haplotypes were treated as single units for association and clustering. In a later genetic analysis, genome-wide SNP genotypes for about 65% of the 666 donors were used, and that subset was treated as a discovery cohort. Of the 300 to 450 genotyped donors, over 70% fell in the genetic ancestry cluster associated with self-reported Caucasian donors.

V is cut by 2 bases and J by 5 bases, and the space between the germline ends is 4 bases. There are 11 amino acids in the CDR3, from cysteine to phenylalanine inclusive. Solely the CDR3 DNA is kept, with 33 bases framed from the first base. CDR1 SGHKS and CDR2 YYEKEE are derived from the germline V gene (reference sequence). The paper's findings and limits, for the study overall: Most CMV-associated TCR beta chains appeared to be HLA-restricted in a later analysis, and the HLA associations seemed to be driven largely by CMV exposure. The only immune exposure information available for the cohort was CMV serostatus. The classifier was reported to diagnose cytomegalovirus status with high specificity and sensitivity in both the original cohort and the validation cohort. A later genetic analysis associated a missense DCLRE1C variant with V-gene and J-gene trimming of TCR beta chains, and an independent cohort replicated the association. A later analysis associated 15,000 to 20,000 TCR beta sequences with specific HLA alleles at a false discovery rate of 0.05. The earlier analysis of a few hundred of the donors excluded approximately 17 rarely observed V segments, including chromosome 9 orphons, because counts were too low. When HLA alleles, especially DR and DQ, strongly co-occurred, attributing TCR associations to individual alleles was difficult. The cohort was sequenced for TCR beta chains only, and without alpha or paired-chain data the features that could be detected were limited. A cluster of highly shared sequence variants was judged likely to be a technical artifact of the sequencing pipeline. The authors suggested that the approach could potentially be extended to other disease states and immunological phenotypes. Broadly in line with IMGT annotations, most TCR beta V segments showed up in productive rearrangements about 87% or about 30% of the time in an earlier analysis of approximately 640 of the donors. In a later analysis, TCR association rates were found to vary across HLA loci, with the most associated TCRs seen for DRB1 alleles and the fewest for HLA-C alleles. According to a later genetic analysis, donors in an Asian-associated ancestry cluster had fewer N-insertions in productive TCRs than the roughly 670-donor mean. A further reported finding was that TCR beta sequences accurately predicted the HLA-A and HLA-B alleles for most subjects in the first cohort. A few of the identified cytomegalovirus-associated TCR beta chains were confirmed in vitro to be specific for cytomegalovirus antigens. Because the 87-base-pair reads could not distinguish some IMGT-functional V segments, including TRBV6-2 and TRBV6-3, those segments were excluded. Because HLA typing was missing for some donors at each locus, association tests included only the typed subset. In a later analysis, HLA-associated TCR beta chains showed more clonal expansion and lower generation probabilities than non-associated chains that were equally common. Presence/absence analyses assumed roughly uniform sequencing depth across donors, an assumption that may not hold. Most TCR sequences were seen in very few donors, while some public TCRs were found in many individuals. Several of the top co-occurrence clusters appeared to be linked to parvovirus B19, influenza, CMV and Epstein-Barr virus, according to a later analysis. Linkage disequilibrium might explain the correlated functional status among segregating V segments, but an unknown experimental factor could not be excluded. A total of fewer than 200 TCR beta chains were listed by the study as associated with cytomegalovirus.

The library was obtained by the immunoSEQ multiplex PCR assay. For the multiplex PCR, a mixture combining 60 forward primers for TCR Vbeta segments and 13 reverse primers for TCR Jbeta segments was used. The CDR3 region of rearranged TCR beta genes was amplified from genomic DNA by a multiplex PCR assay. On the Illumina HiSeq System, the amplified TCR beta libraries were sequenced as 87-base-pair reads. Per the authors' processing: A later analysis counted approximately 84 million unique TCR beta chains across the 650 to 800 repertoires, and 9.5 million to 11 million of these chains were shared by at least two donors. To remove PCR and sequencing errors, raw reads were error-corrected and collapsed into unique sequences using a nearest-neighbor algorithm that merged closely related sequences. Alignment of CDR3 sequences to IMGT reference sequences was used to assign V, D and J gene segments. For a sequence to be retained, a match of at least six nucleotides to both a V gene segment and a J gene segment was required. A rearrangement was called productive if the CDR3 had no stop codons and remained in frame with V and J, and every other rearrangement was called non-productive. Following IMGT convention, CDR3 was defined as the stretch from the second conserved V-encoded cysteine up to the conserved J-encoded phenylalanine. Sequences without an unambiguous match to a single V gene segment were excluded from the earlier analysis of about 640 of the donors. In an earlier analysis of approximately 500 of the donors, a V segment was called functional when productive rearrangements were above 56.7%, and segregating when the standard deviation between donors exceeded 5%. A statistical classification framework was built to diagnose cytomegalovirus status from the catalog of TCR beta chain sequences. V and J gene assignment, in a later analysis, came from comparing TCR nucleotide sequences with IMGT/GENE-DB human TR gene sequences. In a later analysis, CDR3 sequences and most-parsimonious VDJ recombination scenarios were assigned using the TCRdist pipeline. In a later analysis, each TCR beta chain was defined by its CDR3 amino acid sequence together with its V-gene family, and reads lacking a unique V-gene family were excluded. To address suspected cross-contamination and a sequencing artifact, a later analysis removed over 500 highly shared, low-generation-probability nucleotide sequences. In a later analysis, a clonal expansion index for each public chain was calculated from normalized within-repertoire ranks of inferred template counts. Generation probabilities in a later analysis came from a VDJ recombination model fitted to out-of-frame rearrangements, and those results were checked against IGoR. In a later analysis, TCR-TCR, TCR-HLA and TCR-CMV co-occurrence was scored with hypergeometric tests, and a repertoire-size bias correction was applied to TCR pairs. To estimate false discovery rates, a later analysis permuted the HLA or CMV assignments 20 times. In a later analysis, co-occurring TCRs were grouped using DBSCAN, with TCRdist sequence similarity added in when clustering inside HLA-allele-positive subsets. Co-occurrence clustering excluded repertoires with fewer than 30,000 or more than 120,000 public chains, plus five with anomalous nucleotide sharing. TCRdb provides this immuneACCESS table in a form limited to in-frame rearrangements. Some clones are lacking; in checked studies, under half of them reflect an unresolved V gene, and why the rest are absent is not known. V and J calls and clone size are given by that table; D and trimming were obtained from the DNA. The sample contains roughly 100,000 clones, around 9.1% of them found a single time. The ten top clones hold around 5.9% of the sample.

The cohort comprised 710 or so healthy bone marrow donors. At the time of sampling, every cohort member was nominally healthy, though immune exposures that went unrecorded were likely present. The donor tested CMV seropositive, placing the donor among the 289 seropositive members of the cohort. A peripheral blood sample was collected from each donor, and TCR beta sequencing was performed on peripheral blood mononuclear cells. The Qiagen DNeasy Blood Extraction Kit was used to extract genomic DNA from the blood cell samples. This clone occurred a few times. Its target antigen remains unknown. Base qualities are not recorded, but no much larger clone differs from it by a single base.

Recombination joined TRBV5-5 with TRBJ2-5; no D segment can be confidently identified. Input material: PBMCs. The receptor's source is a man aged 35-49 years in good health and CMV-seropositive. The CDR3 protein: CASSFGETQYF. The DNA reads TGTGCCAGCAGCTTTGGCGAGACCCAGTACTTC.